One and the same sample provided the 20 T cell receptor beta chains below, sequenced in a study of cytomegalovirus exposure and HLA in healthy donors. Primers for the PCR totalled 60 Vbeta and 13 Jbeta. Data came from immunoSEQ multiplex PCR; TCRdb stores just in-frame clones and leaves some out. Among 100,000 to 150,000 clones listed, around 78% were seen once. The sample taken for sequencing was PBMCs. These receptors were collected from a middle-aged woman in good health and CMV-seronegative.

On this clone: The junction and the germline gene differ at one end; a read error may be behind it. The gene calls are TRBV5-4 and TRBJ1-1; D perhaps matches TRBD1 (5 bases). Germline V lookup: CDR1 SGHNT, CDR2 YYREEE (reference sequence). The CDR3 has 15 amino acids. CDR3: CVSSLGAATNTEAFF. CDR3 in DNA: TGTGTCAGCAGCCTAGGGGCGGCCACTAACACTGAAGCTTTCTTT. Full variable domain (remainder filled in from reference TRBV5-4 and TRBJ1-1): ETGVTQSPTHLIKTRGQQVTLRCSSQSGHNTVSWYQQALGQGPQFIFQYYREEENGRGNFPPRFSGLQFPNYSSELNVNALELDDSALYLCVSSLGAATNTEAFFGQGTRLTVV.

The CDR3 sequence is CASSEDIGLAGFYNEQFF. The CDR3 DNA sequence: TGTGCCAGCAGTGAAGATATAGGACTAGCGGGGTTCTACAATGAGCAGTTCTTC. The rearrangement joins TRBV2 to TRBJ2-1; 12 nucleotides agree with TRBD2. The CDR3 covers 18 residues. V shed 1 base and J 3 bases; nucleotides not matched to a gene: 7. Per germline, CDR1 SNHLY and CDR2 FYNNEI.

The V gene is TRBV12-5, the J gene TRBJ2-5; TRBD1 agrees at 7 bases. Germline loops: CDR1 LGHNT, CDR2 FRNRAP. The CDR3 is 13 amino acids. V shed 7 bases, J shed 1 base, and the junction held 3 bases outside the gene matches. CDR3 in amino acids: CASAGQVQETQYF. The CDR3 DNA follows: TGTGCTAGTGCCGGACAGGTCCAAGAGACCCAGTACTTC. Based on the CDR3 plus reference TRBV12-5 and TRBJ2-5, the full variable domain is DARVTQTPRHKVTEMGQEVTMRCQPILGHNTVFWYRQTMMQGLELLAYFRNRAPLDDSGMPKDRFSAEMPDATLATLKIQPSEPRDSAVYFCASAGQVQETQYFGPGTRLLVL.

The chain couples TRBV4-1 to TRBJ2-7, with a tentative D call TRBD1 (5 bases). The ends were cut back, 0 bases at V and 4 bases at J, with 13 bases in the middle. The germline gives CDR1 MGHRA, CDR2 YSYEKL. The CDR3 loop spans 15 amino acids. The CDR3 DNA follows: TGCGCCAGCAGCCAAGAAGCACAGGAAAGGTACGAGCAGTACTTC. It encodes CASSQEAQERYEQYF.

A few counts support this clone. The V call is TRBV28, the J call TRBJ2-7, with TRBD1 identical over 11 bases. Germline V gene lookup returns CDR1 MDHEN and CDR2 SYDVKM. V was clipped by 6 bases and J by 3 bases; unmatched bases: 10. This CDR3 has 16 amino acids. The CDR3 DNA follows: TGTGCCAGCAGGCCCCCCAGCGGGACAGGGGGCTACGAGCAGTACTTC. This encodes CASRPPSGTGGYEQYF.

The chain carries TRBV5-4 and TRBJ1-2, with a weak D call TRBD1 (5 bases). Trimming shortened V by 4 bases and J by 6 bases, and 22 bases separated the two germline ends. Germline CDR1 is SGHNT and CDR2 is YYREEE (reference sequence). CDR3 length: 16 amino acids. The CDR3 DNA reads TGTGCCAGCAGCGCGGGACCGGGCTCAAGAAGGGATGGCTACACCTTC. This sequence encodes CASSAGPGSRRDGYTF.

This clone occurred a few times. The chain links TRBV27 to TRBJ2-1, with a possible D match to TRBD2 (6 bases). Trimming removed 7 bases from V and 4 bases from J, with 17 bases in between. Germline lookup yields CDR1 MNHEY and CDR2 SMNVEV (reference sequence). CDR3 length: 15 amino acids. This chain's CDR3 is CASNPEAGLYNEQFF. In nucleotides, the CDR3 is TGTGCCAGCAACCCTGAGGCGGGGCTGTACAATGAGCAGTTCTTC.

The rearrangement uses TRBV6-1 and TRBJ1-5; D is possibly TRBD1 (6 bases). V was clipped by 4 bases and J by 4 bases, with 17 bases between them. CDR1 is MNHNS and CDR2 is SASEGT in the germline V gene. There are 16 residues in the CDR3. CDR3 residues: CASSGGTQFLNQPQHF. DNA for the CDR3: TGTGCCAGCAGTGGGGGGACACAATTCTTAAATCAGCCCCAGCATTTT.

This clone has only one observation. This chain uses TRBV19 with TRBJ1-1; weak D call: TRBD1 (6 bases). Trimming cost V 8 bases and J 5 bases, with 12 bases left between them. The germline CDR1 and CDR2 sequences are LNHDA and SQIVND (reference sequence). The CDR3 length is 12 residues. The CDR3 reads CASAGVMTEAFF. CDR3 nucleotide sequence: TGTGCCAGTGCAGGGGTGATGACTGAAGCTTTCTTT.

With respect to this clone: One end of the junction varies from germline; a read error may be responsible. J is TRBJ1-1 and V is TRBV7-2; D perhaps matches TRBD1 (6 bases). From germline, CDR1 is SGHTA and CDR2 FQGNSA. The CDR3 consists of 12 residues. CDR3 protein: CASSLEVGGSAF. CDR3 DNA sequence: TGTGCCAGCAGCCTAGAGGTAGGGGGATCGGCTTTT.

The gene calls are TRBV7-3 and TRBJ2-1; 8 nucleotides match TRBD2. The CDR3 spans 15 residues. With 6 bases clipped from V and 4 bases from J, the junction kept 8 bases outside the gene matches. In germline, CDR1 is SGHTA, CDR2 FQGTGA. CDR3 region: CASRGPGLGYNEQFF. The DNA for the CDR3 is TGTGCCAGCAGGGGCCCGGGACTAGGATACAATGAGCAGTTCTTC.

The CDR3 bases are TGTGCCAGCAGTTTACACGGACAGGGCTACGAGCAGTACTTC. Protein sequence: CASSLHGQGYEQYF. The V call is TRBV28, the J call TRBJ2-5, with TRBD1 identical over 8 bases. The end of the DNA is better explained by TRBJ2-7, so the J call may be wrong. This CDR3 comprises 14 residues. Germline lookup yields CDR1 MDHEN and CDR2 SYDVKM.

This clone has a single count. The chain is built from TRBV10-1 and TRBJ2-7; 8 bases are a match to TRBD1. With 3 bases clipped from V and 4 bases from J, the junction kept 2 bases outside the gene matches. This CDR3 spans 13 amino acids. Germline CDR1 WNHNN, CDR2 SYGVQD (reference sequence). In nucleotides, the CDR3 is TGCGCCAGCAGTGATGGACAGGGTTACGAGCAGTACTTC. Protein sequence: CASSDGQGYEQYF.

The rearrangement links TRBV29-1 to TRBJ2-2; 8 bases are shared with TRBD2. CDR1 is SQVTM, CDR2 ANQGSEA, per germline. This CDR3 has 17 residues. With 0 bases clipped from V and 1 base from J, the junction kept 7 bases outside the gene matches. The CDR3 nucleotides read TGCAGCGTTGAAGATCCGGGGGGGGGAGGGAACACCGGGGAGCTGTTTTTT. Translating gives CSVEDPGGGGNTGELFF.

The DNA of the CDR3 is TGTGCCAGCAGCAATACATTGGACTATGGCTACACCTTC. Translation gives CASSNTLDYGYTF. The chain employs TRBV5-6 and TRBJ1-2, with D uncertain. The length of the CDR3 is 13 residues. CDR1 is SGHDT and CDR2 is YYEEEE in the germline V gene. V gave up 4 bases and J gave up 3 bases, with 10 bases separating them.

The CDR3 region has the DNA TGTGCCAGTAGCCCCGACAGGGAGGACAGTCAGTACTTC. Protein: CASSPDREDSQYF. J is TRBJ2-4 and V is TRBV19; D may be TRBD1 (7 bases). Germline V gene sequence: CDR1 LNHDA, CDR2 SQIVND (reference sequence). V was shortened by 6 bases and J by 12 bases, with 18 bases between the two germline ends. This CDR3 comprises 13 residues.

This clone was seen just once. The gene calls are TRBV7-9 and TRBJ2-5; 10 nucleotides line up with TRBD1. With 5 bases clipped from V and 6 bases from J, the junction kept 12 bases outside the gene matches. The CDR3 has 16 amino acids. Germline lookup yields CDR1 SEHNR and CDR2 FQNEAQ (reference sequence). The CDR3 here is CASSPSDRGLGKTQYF. The CDR3 region has the DNA TGTGCCAGCAGCCCATCAGACAGGGGGCTAGGGAAGACCCAGTACTTC.

The V call is TRBV5-1, the J call TRBJ2-7, with 8 bases that match TRBD2. The CDR3 extends over 15 amino acids. The junction had 6 bases not matched to a gene; V was cut back by 4 bases and J by 0 bases. Germline CDR1 is SGHRS and CDR2 is YFSETQ. CDR3 in amino acids: CASSTEREHSYEQYF. CDR3 sequence (DNA): TGCGCCAGCAGCACCGAGCGGGAGCACTCCTACGAGCAGTACTTC. Supplemented by reference TRBV5-1 and TRBJ2-7, the full variable domain reads KAGVTQTPRYLIKTRGQQVTLSCSPISGHRSVSWYQQTPGQGLQFLFEYFSETQRNKGNFPGRFSGRQFSNSRSEMNVSTLELGDSALYLCASSTEREHSYEQYFGPGTRLTVT.

This sequence joins TRBV5-1 and TRBJ2-3, with D perhaps TRBD1 (5 bases). Trimming took 2 bases from V and 2 from J, leaving 21 bases between them. The V gene's germline CDR1 is SGHRS and CDR2 YFSETQ. This CDR3 is built from 18 residues. The CDR3 reads CASSFTERQSEFTDTQYF. The CDR3 DNA reads TGCGCCAGCAGCTTCACGGAGAGACAGTCAGAATTCACAGATACGCAGTATTTT.

The rearrangement links TRBV19 to TRBJ2-2; D call uncertain. Germline values: CDR1 LNHDA, CDR2 SQIVND (reference sequence). The CDR3 contains 12 residues. The V gene lost 4 bases and the J gene lost 5 bases, with 5 bases spanning the gap. The CDR3 is CASSTVTGELFF. The CDR3 DNA is TGTGCCAGTAGTACCGTTACCGGGGAGCTGTTTTTT.